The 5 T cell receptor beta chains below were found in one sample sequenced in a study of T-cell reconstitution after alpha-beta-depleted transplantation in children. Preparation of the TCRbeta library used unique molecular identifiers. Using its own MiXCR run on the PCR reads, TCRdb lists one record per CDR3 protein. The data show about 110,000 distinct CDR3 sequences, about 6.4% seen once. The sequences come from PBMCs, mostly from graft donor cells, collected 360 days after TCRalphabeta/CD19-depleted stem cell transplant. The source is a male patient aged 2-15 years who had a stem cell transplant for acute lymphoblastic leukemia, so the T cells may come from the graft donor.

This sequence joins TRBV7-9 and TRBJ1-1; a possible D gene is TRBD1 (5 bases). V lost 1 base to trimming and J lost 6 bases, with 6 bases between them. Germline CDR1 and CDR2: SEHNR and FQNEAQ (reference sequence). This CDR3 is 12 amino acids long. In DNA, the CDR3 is TGTGCCAGCAGCTTAGACAGGCCTGAAGCTTTCTTT. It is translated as CASSLDRPEAFF.

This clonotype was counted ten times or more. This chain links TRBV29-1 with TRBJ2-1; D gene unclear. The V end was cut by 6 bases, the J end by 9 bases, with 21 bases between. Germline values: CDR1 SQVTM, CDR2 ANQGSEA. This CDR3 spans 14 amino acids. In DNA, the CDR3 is TGCAGCGTGCCCCTGGGCCCCCCCGCCGGTGAGCAGTTCTTC. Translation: CSVPLGPPAGEQFF.

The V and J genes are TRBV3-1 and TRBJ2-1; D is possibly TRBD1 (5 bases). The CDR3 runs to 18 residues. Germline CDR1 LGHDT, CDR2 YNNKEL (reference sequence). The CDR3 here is CTISPLGAFLSSYNEQFF. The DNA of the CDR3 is TGTACCATCAGCCCCTTAGGGGCATTTTTAAGCTCCTACAATGAGCAGTTCTTC.

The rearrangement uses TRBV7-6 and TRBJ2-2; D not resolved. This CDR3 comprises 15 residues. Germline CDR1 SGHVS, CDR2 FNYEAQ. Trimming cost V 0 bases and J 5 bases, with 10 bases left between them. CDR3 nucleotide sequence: TGTGCCAGCAGCTTAGCGTCCTGGGGAACCGGGGAGCTGTTTTTT. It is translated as CASSLASWGTGELFF.

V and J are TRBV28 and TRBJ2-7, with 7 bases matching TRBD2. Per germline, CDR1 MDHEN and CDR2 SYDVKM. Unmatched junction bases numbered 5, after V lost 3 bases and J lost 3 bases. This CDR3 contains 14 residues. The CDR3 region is CASSFPGGGYEQYF. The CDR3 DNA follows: TGTGCCAGCAGTTTCCCCGGCGGGGGCTACGAGCAGTACTTC.